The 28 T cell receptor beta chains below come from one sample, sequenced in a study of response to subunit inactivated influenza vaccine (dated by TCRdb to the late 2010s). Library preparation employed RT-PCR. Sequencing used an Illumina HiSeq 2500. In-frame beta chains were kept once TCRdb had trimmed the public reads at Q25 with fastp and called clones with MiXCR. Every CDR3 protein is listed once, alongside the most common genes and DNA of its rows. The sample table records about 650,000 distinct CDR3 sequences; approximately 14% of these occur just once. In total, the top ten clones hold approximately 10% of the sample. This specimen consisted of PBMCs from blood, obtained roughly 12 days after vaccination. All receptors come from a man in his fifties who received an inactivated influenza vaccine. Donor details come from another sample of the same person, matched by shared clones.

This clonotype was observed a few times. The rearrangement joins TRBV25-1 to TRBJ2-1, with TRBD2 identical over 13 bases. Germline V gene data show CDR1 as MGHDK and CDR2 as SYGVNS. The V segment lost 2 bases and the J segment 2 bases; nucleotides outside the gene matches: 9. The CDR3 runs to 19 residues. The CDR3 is CASSETSGLAGVTYNEQFF. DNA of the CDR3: TGTGCCAGCAGTGAAACTTCAGGACTAGCGGGAGTTACCTACAATGAGCAGTTCTTC.

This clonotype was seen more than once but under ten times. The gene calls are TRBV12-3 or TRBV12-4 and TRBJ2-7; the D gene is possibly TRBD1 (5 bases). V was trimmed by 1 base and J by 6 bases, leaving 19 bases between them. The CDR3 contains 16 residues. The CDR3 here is CASSLEAARVLSEQYF. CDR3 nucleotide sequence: TGTGCCAGCAGTTTAGAAGCCGCCAGGGTTCTCTCCGAGCAGTACTTC.

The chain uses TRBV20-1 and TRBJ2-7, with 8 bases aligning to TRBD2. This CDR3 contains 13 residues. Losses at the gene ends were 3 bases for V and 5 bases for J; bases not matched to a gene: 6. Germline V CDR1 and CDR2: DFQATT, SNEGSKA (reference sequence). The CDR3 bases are TGCAGTGCTAGCGGGAGGGCCGCCCACGAGCAGTACTTC. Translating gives CSASGRAAHEQYF.

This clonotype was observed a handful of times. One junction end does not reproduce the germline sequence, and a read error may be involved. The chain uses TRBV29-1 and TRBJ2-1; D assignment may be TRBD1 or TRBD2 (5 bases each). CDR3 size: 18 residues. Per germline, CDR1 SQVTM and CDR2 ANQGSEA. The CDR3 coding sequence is TGCAGCGTTGAAGACTTGCTGGGGGTTCATCGGTCCGTATACCCCCCCGTCTTC. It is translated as CSVEDLLGVHRSVYPPVF.

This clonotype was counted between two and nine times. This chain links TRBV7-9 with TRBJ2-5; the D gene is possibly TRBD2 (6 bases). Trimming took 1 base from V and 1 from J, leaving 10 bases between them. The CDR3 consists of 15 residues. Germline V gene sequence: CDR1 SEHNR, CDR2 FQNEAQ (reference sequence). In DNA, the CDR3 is TGTGCCAGCAGCTTAGGGTTGGGGGGCCAAGAGACCCAGTACTTC. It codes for CASSLGLGGQETQYF.

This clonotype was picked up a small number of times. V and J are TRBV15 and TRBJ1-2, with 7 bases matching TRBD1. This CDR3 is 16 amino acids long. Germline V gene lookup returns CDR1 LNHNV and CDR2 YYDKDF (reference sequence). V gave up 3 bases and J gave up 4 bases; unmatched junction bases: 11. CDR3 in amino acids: CATSRYRGATGYGYTF. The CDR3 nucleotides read TGTGCCACCAGCAGGTACAGGGGCGCCACTGGCTATGGCTACACCTTC. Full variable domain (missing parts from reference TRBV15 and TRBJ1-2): DAMVIQNPRYQVTQFGKPVTLSCSQTLNHNVMYWYQQKSSQAPKLLFHYYDKDFNNEADTPDNFQSRRPNTSFCFLDIRSPGLGDTAMYLCATSRYRGATGYGYTFGSGTRLTVV.

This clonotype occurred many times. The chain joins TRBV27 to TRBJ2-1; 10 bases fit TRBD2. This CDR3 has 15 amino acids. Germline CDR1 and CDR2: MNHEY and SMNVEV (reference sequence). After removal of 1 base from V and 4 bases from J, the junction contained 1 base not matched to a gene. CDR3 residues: CASSLYSGGYNEQFF. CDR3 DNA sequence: TGTGCCAGCAGTTTATATAGCGGGGGGTACAATGAGCAGTTCTTC.

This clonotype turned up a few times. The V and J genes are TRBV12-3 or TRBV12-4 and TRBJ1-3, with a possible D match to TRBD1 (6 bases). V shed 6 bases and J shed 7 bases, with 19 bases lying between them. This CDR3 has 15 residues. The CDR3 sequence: CASSPIRTAGNTIYF. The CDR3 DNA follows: TGTGCCAGCAGCCCCATCCGGACAGCCGGCAACACCATATATTTT.

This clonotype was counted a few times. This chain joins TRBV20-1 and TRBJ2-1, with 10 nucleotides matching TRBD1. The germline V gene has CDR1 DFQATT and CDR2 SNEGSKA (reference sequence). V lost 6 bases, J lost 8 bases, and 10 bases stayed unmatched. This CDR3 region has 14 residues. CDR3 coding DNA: TGCAGTGCCACCACCCGGACAGGGGGGCATGAGCAGTTCTTC. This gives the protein CSATTRTGGHEQFF.

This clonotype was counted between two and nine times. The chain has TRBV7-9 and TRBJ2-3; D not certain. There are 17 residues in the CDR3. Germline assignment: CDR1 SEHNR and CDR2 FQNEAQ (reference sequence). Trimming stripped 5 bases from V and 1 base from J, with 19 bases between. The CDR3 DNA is TGTGCCAGCAGCGACACCTTAGGACCCCTGGGCACAGATACGCAGTATTTT. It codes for CASSDTLGPLGTDTQYF. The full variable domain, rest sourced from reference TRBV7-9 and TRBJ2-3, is DTGVSQNPRHKITKRGQNVTFRCDPISEHNRLYWYRQTLGQGPEFLTYFQNEAQLEKSRLLSDRFSAERPKGSFSTLEIQRTEQGDSAMYLCASSDTLGPLGTDTQYFGPGTRLTVL.

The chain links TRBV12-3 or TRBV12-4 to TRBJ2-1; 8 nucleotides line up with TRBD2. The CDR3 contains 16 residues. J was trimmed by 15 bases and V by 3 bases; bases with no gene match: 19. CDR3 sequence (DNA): TGTGCCAGCAGTTTGCAGGTGGGGACTAACGGGGGGGCCCCGTTCTTC. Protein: CASSLQVGTNGGAPFF.

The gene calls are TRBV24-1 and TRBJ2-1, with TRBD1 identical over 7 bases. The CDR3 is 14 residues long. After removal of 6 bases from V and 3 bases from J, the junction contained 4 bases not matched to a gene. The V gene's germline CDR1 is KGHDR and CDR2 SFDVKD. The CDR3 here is CATSRQGSYNEQFF. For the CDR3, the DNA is TGTGCCACCAGTCGACAGGGAAGCTACAATGAGCAGTTCTTC.

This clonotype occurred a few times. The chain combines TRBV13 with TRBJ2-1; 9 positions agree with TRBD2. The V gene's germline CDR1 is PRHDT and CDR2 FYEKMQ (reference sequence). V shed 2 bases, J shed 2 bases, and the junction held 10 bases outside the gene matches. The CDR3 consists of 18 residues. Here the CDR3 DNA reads TGTGCCAGCAGCTTAAGTCCTCACGCGGGGGGGCCCTACAATGAGCAGTTCTTC. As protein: CASSLSPHAGGPYNEQFF. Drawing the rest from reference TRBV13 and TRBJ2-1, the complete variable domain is AAGVIQSPRHLIKEKRETATLKCYPIPRHDTVYWYQQGPGQDPQFLISFYEKMQSDKGSIPDRFSAQQFSDYHSELNMSSLELGDSALYFCASSLSPHAGGPYNEQFFGPGTRLTVL.

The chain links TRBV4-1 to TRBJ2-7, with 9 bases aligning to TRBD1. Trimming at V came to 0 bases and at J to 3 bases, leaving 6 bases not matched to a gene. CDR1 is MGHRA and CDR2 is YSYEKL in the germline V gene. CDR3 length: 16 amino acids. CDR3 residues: CASSQEGGQGDYEQYF. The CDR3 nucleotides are TGCGCCAGCAGCCAAGAAGGGGGACAGGGAGACTACGAGCAGTACTTC.

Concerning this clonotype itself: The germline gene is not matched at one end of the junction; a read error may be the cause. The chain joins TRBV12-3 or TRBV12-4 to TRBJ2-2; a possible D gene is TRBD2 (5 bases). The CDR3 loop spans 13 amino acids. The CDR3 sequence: CASSNRRSGELVF. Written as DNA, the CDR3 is TGTGCCAGCAGTAATAGGCGTTCCGGGGAGCTGGTTTTT.

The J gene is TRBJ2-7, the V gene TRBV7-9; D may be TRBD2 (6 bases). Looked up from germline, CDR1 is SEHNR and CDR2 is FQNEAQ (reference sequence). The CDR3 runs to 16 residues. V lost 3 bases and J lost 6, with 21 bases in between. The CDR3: CASSFVPGTPETEQYF. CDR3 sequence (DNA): TGTGCCAGCAGCTTCGTGCCCGGGACTCCAGAGACCGAGCAGTACTTC.

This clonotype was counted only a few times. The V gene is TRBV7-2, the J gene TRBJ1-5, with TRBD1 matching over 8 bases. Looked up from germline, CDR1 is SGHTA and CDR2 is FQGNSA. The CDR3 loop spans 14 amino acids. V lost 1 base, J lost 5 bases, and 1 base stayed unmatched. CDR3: CASSLVGQDQPQHF. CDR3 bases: TGTGCCAGCAGCTTAGTGGGACAGGATCAGCCCCAGCATTTT.

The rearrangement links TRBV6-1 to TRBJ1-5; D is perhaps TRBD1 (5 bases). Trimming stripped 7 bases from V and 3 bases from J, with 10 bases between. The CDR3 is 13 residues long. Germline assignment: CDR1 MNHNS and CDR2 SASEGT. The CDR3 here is CASTGTVNQPQHF. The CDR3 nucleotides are TGTGCCAGCACCGGGACCGTCAATCAGCCCCAGCATTTT.

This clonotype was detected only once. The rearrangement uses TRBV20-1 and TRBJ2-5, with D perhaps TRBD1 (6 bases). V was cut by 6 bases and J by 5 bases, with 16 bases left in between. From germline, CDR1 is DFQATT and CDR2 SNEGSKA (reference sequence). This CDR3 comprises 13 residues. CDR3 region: CSAKYRVGETQYF. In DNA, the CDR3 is TGCAGTGCGAAGTACAGGGTCGGGGAGACCCAGTACTTC.

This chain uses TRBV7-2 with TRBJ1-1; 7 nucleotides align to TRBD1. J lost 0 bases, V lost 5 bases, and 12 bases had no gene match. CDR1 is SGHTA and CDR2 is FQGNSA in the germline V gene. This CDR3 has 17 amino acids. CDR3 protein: CASSPKWTGLLNTEAFF. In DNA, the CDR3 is TGTGCCAGCAGCCCAAAATGGACAGGCCTTTTGAACACTGAAGCTTTCTTT.

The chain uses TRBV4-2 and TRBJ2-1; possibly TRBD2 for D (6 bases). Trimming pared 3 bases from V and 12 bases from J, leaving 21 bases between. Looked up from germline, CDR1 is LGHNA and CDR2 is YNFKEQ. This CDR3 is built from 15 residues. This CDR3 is CASSQVLADSLGQFF. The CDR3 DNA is TGTGCCAGCAGCCAGGTCTTAGCGGACTCTCTGGGGCAGTTCTTC.

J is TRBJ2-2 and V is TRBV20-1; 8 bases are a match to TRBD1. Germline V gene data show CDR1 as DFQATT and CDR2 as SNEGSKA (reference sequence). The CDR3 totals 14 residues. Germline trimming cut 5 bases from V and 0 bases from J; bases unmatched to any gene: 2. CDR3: CSAPQGANTGELFF. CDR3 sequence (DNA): TGCAGTGCTCCACAGGGGGCGAACACCGGGGAGCTGTTTTTT.

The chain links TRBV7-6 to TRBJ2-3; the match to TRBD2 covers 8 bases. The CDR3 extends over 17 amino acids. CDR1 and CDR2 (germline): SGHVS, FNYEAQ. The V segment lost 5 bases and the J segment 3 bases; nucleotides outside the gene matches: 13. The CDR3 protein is CASSPRNRGGYTDTQYF. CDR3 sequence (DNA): TGTGCCAGCAGCCCCCGAAACCGGGGGGGCTATACAGATACGCAGTATTTT.

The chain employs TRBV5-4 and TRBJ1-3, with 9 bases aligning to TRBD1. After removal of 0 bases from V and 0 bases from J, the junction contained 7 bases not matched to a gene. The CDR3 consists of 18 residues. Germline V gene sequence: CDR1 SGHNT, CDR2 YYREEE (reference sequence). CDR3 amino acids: CASSLGGTGQTSGNTIYF. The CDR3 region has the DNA TGTGCCAGCAGCTTGGGCGGGACAGGGCAGACCTCTGGAAACACCATATATTTT.

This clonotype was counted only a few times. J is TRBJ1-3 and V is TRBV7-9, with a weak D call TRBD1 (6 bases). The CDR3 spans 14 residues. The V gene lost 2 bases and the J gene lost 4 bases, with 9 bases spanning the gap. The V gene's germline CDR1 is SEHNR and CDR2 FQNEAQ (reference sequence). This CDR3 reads CASSLRTAGNTIYF. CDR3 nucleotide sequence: TGTGCCAGCAGCTTACGGACAGCGGGAAACACCATATATTTT.

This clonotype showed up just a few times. The CDR3 sequence is CSAAWGVSQYF. The DNA for the CDR3 is TGCAGTGCCGCCTGGGGGGTGTCCCAGTACTTC. The chain employs TRBV20-1 and TRBJ2-5; perhaps TRBD2 as D (6 bases). CDR3 length: 11 amino acids. Germline CDR1 DFQATT, CDR2 SNEGSKA (reference sequence). Between the trimmed V and J ends, which lost 6 bases and 9 bases, there was a span of 14 bases.

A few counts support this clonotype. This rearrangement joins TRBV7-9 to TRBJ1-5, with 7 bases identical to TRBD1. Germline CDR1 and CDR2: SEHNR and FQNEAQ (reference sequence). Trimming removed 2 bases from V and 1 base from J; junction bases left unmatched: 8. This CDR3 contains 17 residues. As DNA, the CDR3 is TGTGCCAGCAGCTTATTCGTCGGACAGGCAAGCAATCAGCCCCAGCATTTT. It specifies CASSLFVGQASNQPQHF.

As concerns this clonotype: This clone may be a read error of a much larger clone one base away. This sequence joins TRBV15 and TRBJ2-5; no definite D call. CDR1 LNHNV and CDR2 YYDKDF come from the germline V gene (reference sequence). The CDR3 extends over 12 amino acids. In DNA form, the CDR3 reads TGTGCCACCAGCAGAGATCAAGGGACCCAGTACTTC. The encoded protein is CATSRDQGTQYF.